The rows below give T cell receptor beta chains drawn from one sample of a study of HIV-infected children after antiretroviral therapy interruption. TCRdb reprocessed the 3' RACE reads via MiXCR and lists one record per CDR3 protein. Of more than 85,000 distinct CDR3 sequences listed, around 6.9% are singletons. Source: CD45RA+ CD4+ T cells from PBMCs, pooled from several time points, taken from a donor given antiretroviral therapy, either interrupted or continuous. The receptor source for this set is a pool of human donors with HIV. Each CDR3 is given without its conserved first and last residue.

J gene,V gene,CDR3 protein
TRBJ2-4,TRBV7-2,ASSLASGDIQY
TRBJ1-1,TRBV12-3/TRBV12-4,ASSFRVRATNTEAF
TRBJ1-1,TRBV5-5,ASSVTPGTLGVAF
TRBJ2-5,TRBV29-1,SVADRGGHETQY
TRBJ2-3,TRBV28,ASSLNAQY
TRBJ2-5,TRBV7-6,ASSQTGEAETQY
TRBJ1-5,TRBV20-1,SASTGTSNQPQH
TRBJ2-7,TRBV10-3,AISINLLYEQY
TRBJ1-1,TRBV12-3/TRBV12-4,ASSLPEMGWTEAF
TRBJ2-7,TRBV6-1,ATQDSGRLYEQY
TRBJ2-5,TRBV19,ASSARLLEGETQY
TRBJ1-3,TRBV3-1,ASSQDRGGNTIY
TRBJ2-5,TRBV29-1,SVVWGPGETQY
TRBJ1-2,TRBV30,AWSGTGKGGYT
TRBJ2-7,TRBV4-1,ASSRREGTNHREQY
TRBJ1-1,TRBV18,ASSPPLSSPSWTEAF
TRBJ1-2,TRBV20-1,SPQGSNYGYT
TRBJ2-1,TRBV24-1,ATSDPGLAVNEQF
TRBJ2-7,TRBV5-6,ASSLVGTGDYEQY
TRBJ1-4,TRBV15,ATGNEKLF
TRBJ2-3,TRBV23-1,ASSQSLGLAGGTTSTDTQY
TRBJ1-5,TRBV19,ASSIGGRGGQPQH
TRBJ2-1,TRBV28,ASSPSGLATGNEQF
TRBJ2-5,TRBV12-3/TRBV12-4,ASSIAGGPQTQY